These 2 T cell receptor beta chains came from one sample sequenced in a study of blood T cells in healthy people across ages. A second PCR, run for about 6 to 11 cycles, used a sample-barcoded 5' primer plus a J-beta primer mix. TCRdb reprocessed the 5' RACE reads with MiXCR, giving one entry per CDR3 protein. This sample has over 1.5 million distinct CDR3 sequences; around 50% occur once, and the top ten carry 2% to 2.5%. Sequencing was done on a sample of blood. The receptor set was obtained from a woman aged 40-49 years in good health.

This clonotype has a handful of counts. CDR3 nucleotides: TGCAGTGCCCAGACTAGTGGCCATGAGCAGTTCTTC. Protein product: CSAQTSGHEQFF. The chain couples TRBV20-1 to TRBJ2-1; D is perhaps TRBD2 (6 bases). This CDR3 region has 12 residues. Trimming removed 6 bases at V and 8 bases at J, with 14 bases between. Germline V gene sequence: CDR1 DFQATT, CDR2 SNEGSKA (reference sequence).

V and J are TRBV20-1 and TRBJ2-5; TRBD1 agrees at 7 bases. CDR3 size: 13 residues. V shed 6 bases and J 1 base; nucleotides not matched to a gene: 5. The germline V gene encodes CDR1 DFQATT and CDR2 SNEGSKA (reference sequence). The CDR3 region is CSATRTGQETQYF. In nucleotides, the CDR3 is TGCAGTGCCACCCGGACAGGCCAAGAGACCCAGTACTTC.